This TCR beta chain was sequenced for a study of cytomegalovirus exposure and HLA in healthy donors. Study context: HLA-typed donors were the source of approximately 85 million unique TCRs, which an early data release held.

CDR1 and CDR2 (germline): SGHNT, YYREEE (reference sequence). The CDR3 spans 16 residues. J lost 4 bases, V lost 1 base, and 9 bases had no gene match. PCR employed 60 Vbeta and 13 Jbeta primers. Produced via immunoSEQ multiplex PCR; TCRdb's table is partial and in-frame only. The repertoire holds 130,000 to 150,000 clones, with about 80% as singletons. The V call is TRBV5-4, the J call TRBJ2-3, with 7 positions matching TRBD2. The sequence was collected from a male donor in good health and CMV-seropositive. Specimen: PBMCs. The CDR3 bases are TGTGCCAGCAGCTTGAAATCGGGGGGATGGGCAGATACGCAGTATTTT. Translated: CASSLKSGGWADTQYF. The full variable domain, its missing parts supplied by reference TRBV5-4 and TRBJ2-3, is ETGVTQSPTHLIKTRGQQVTLRCSSQSGHNTVSWYQQALGQGPQFIFQYYREEENGRGNFPPRFSGLQFPNYSSELNVNALELDDSALYLCASSLKSGGWADTQYFGPGTRLTVL.